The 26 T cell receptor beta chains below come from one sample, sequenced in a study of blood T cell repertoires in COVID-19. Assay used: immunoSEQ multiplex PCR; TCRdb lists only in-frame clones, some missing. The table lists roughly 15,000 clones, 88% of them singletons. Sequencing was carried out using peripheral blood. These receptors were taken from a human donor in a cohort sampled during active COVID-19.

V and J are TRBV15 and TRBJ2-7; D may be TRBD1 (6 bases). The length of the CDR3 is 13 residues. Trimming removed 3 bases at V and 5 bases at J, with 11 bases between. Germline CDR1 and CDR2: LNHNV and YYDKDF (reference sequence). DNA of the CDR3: TGTGCCACCAGCAGCAACACAGGGAACGAGCAGTACTTC. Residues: CATSSNTGNEQYF.

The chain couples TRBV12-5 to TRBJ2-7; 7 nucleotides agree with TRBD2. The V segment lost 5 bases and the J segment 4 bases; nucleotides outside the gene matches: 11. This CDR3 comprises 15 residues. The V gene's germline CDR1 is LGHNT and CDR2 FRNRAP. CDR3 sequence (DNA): TGTGCTAGTGGTCCTAACCACGGGACTACTTACGAGCAGTACTTC. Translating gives CASGPNHGTTYEQYF.

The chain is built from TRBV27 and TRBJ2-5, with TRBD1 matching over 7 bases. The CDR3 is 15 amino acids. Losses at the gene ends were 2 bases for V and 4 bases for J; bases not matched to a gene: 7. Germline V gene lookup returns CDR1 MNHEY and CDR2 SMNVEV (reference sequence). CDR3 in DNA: TGTGCCAGCAGTTTAGGCAGGGGGAATTTAGAGACCCAGTACTTC. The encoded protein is CASSLGRGNLETQYF.

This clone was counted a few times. This CDR3 reads CASSQGQEGNYGYTF. In DNA form, the CDR3 reads TGTGCCAGCAGCCAAGGACAGGAAGGGAACTATGGCTACACCTTC. This chain connects TRBV7-9 to TRBJ1-2, with 7 bases identical to TRBD1. The germline gives CDR1 SEHNR, CDR2 FQNEAQ (reference sequence). CDR3 length equals 15 residues. J lost 2 bases, V lost 5 bases, and 8 bases had no gene match.

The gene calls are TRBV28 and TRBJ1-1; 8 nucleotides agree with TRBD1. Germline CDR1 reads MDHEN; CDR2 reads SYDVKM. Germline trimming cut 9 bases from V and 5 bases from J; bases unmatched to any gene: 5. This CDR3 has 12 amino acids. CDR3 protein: CASRTGRTEAFF. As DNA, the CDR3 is TGTGCCAGTCGGACAGGGAGGACTGAAGCTTTCTTT.

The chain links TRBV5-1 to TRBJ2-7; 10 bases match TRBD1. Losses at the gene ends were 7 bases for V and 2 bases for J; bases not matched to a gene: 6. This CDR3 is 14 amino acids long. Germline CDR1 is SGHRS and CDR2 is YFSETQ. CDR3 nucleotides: TGCGCCAGCGTCGCCGGGACAGGGGCCTACGAGCAGTACTTC. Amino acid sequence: CASVAGTGAYEQYF.

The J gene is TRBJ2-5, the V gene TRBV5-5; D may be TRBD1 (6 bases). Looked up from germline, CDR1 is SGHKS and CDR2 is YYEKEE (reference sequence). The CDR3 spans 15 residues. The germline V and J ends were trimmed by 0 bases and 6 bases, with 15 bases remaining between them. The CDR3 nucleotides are TGTGCCAGCAGCTTGGGACAGGTGGGGGCGAAGACCCAGTACTTC. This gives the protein CASSLGQVGAKTQYF.

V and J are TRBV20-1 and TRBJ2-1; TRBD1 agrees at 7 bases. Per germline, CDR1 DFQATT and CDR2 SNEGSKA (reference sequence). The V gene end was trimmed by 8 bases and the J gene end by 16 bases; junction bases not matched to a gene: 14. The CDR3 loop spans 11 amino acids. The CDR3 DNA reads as TGCAGTCTCAGTCGAGAGGGACAGCCCTTCTTC. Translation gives CSLSREGQPFF.

CDR3 DNA sequence: TGTGCAAGTCGCGATAGGGGGGTGACTAGCGGGAGCTCCTACGAGCAGTACTTC. Protein sequence: CASRDRGVTSGSSYEQYF. The chain couples TRBV12-2 to TRBJ2-7; whether TRBD2, the table's D call, matches the DNA was not checked. TRBV12-2 is a pseudogene. The CDR3 contains 18 residues.

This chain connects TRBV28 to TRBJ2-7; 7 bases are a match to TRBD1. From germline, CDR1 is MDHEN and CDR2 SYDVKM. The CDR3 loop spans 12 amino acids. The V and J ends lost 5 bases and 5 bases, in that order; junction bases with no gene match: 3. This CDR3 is CASSPTGDEQYF. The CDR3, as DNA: TGTGCCAGCAGTCCTACAGGGGACGAGCAGTACTTC.

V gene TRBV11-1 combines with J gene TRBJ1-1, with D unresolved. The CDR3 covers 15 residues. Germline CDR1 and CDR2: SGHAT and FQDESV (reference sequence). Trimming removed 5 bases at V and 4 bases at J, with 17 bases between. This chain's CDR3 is CASSPGFGVGTEAFF. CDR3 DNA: TGTGCCAGCAGCCCTGGTTTCGGGGTCGGCACTGAAGCTTTCTTT.

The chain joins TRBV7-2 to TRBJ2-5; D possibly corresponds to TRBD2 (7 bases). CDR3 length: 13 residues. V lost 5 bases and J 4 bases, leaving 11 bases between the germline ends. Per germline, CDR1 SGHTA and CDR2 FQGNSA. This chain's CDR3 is CASSGRGGETQYF. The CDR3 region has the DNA TGTGCCAGCAGCGGTAGGGGGGGAGAGACCCAGTACTTC.

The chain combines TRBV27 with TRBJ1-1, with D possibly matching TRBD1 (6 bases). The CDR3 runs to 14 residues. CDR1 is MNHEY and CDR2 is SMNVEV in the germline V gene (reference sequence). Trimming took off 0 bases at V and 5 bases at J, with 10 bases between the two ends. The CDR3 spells CASSLSRGGTEAFF. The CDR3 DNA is TGTGCCAGCAGTTTATCGAGGGGGGGGACTGAAGCTTTCTTT.

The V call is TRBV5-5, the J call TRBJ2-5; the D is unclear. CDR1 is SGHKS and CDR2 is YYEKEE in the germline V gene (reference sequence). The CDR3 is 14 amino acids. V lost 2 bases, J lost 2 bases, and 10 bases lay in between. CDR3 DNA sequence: TGTGCCAGCAGCTTCGAGAGCCGGCAAGAGACCCAGTACTTC. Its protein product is CASSFESRQETQYF.

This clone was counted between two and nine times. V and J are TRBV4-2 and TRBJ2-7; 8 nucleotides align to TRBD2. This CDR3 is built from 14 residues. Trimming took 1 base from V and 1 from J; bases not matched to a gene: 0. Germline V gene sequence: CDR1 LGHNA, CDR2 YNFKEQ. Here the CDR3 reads CASSQGLASYEQYF. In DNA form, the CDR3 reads TGTGCCAGCAGCCAAGGACTAGCGTCCTACGAGCAGTACTTC.

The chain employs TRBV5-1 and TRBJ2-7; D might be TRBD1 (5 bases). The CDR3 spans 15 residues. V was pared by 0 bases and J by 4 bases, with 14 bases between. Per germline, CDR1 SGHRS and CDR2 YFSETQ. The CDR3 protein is CASSLDRARAYEQYF. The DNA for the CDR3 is TGCGCCAGCAGCTTGGATCGGGCCAGGGCATACGAGCAGTACTTC.

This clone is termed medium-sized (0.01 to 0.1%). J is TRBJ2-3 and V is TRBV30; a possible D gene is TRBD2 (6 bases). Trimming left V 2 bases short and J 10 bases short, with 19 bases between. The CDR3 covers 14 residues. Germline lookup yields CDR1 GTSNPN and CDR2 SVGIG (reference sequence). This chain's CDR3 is CAWSPPPGVSSQYF. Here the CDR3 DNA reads TGTGCCTGGAGTCCCCCACCGGGGGTAAGCTCGCAGTATTTT.

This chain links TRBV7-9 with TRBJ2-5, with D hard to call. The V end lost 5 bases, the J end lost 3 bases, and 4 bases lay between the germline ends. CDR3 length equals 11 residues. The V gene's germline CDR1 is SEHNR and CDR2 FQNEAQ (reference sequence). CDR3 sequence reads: CASSLKETQYF. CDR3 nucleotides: TGTGCCAGCAGCCTTAAAGAGACCCAGTACTTC.

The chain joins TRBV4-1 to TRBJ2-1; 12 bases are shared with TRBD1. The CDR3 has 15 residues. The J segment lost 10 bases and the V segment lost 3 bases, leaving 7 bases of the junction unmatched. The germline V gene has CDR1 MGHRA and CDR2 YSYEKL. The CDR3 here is CASSHTGTGGAEQFF. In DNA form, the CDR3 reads TGCGCCAGCAGCCATACCGGGACAGGGGGCGCCGAGCAGTTCTTC.

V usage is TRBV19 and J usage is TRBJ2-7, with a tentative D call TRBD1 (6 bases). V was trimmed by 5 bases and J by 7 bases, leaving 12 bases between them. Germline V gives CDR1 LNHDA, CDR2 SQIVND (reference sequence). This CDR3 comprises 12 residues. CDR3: CASSPGVGEQYF. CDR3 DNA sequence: TGTGCCAGTAGTCCAGGGGTGGGGGAGCAGTACTTC.

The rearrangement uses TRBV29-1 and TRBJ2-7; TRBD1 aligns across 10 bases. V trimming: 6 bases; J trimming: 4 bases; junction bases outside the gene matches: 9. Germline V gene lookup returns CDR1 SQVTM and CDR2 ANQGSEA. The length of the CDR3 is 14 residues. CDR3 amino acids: CSVAPGQGSYEQYF. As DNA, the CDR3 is TGCAGCGTGGCACCGGGACAGGGGTCGTACGAGCAGTACTTC.

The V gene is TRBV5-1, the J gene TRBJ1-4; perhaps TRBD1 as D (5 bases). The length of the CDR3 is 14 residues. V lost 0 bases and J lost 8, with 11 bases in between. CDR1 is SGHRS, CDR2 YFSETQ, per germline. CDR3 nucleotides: TGCGCCAGCAGCTTGGGGCAGGGAGGCGAAAAACTGTTTTTT. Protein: CASSLGQGGEKLFF.

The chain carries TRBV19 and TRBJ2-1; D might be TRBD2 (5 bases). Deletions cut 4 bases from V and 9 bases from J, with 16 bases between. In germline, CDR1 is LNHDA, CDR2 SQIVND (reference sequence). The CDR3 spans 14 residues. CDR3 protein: CASSKGPRAGEQFF. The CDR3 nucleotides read TGTGCCAGTAGTAAGGGCCCAAGGGCGGGTGAGCAGTTCTTC.

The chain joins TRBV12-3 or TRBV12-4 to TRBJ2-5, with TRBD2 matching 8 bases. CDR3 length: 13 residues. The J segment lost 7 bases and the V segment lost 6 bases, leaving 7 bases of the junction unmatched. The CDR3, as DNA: TGTGCCAGCAGACCTGGACTAGCTGGGACCCAGTACTTC. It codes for CASRPGLAGTQYF.

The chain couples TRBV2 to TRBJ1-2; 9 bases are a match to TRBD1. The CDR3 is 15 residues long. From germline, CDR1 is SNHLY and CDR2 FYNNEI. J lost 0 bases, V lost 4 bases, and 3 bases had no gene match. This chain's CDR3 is CASSVGQGANYGYTF. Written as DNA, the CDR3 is TGTGCCAGCAGTGTGGGACAGGGAGCTAACTATGGCTACACCTTC.

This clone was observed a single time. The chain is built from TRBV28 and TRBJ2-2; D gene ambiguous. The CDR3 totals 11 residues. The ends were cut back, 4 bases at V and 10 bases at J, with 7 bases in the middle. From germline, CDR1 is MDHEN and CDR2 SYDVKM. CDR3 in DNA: TGTGCCAGCAGTTCCCCTGTGGAGCTGTTTTTT. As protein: CASSSPVELFF.